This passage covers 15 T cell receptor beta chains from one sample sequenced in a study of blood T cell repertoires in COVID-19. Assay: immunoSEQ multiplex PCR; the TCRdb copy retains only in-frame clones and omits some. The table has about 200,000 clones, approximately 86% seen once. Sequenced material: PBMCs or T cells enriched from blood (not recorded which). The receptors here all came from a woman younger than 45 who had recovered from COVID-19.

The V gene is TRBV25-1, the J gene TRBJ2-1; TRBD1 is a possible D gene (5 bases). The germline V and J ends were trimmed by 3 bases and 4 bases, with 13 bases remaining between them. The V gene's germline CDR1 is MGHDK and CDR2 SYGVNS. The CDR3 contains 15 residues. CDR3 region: CASSDFRVRYNEQFF. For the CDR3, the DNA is TGTGCCAGCAGTGACTTCAGGGTCCGTTACAATGAGCAGTTCTTC.

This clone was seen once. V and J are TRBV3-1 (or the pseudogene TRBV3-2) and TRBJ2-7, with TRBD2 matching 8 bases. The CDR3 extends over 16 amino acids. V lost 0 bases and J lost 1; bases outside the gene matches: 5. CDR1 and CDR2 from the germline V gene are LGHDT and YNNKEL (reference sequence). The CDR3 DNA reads TGTGCCAGCAGCCAAGATAGGCCGGGAGGGTCCTACGAGCAGTACTTC. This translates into CASSQDRPGGSYEQYF.

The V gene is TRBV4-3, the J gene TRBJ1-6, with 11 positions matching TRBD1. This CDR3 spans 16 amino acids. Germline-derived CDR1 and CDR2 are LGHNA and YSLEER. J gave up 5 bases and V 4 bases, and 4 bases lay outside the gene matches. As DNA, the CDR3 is TGCGCCAGCAGCCGGGACAGGGGGTCTGATAATTCACCCCTCCACTTT. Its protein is CASSRDRGSDNSPLHF.

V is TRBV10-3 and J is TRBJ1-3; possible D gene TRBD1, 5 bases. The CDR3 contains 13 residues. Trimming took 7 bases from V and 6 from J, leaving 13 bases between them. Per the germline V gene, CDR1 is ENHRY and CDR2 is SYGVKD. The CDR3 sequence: CAIMGQSPNTIYF. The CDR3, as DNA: TGTGCCATCATGGGGCAGAGCCCAAACACCATATATTTT.

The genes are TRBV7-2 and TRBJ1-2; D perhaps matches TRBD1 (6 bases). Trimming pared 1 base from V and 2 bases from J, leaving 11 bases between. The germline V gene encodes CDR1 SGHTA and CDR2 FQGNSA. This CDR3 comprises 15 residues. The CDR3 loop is CASSLVGGLNYGYTF. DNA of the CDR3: TGTGCCAGCAGCTTAGTGGGGGGGCTGAACTATGGCTACACCTTC.

The DNA of the CDR3 is TGTGCCAGCAGCGGCCCAGGACAGGTGAAATCACCCCTCCACTTT. Its translation is CASSGPGQVKSPLHF. V and J are TRBV7-2 and TRBJ1-6; TRBD1 matches 7 bases. The J segment lost 10 bases and the V segment lost 5 bases, leaving 11 bases of the junction unmatched. Germline V lookup: CDR1 SGHTA, CDR2 FQGNSA. The CDR3 contains 15 residues.

DNA of the CDR3: TGTGCCAGCAGTAGCGGACAGGGGGTTCGCGATACGCAGTATTTT. Translating it yields CASSSGQGVRDTQYF. The chain has TRBV6-5 and TRBJ2-3, with TRBD1 matching over 10 bases. The CDR3 contains 15 residues. Losses at the gene ends were 5 bases for V and 6 bases for J; bases not matched to a gene: 8. CDR1 is MNHEY and CDR2 is SVGAGI in the germline V gene.

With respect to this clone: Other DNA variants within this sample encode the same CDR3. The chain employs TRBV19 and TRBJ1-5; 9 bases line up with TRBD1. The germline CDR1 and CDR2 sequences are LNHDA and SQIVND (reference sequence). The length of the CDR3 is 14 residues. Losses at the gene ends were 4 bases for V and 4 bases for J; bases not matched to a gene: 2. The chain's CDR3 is CASSTTGGNQPQHF. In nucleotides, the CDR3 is TGTGCCAGTAGTACGACAGGGGGGAATCAGCCCCAGCATTTT.

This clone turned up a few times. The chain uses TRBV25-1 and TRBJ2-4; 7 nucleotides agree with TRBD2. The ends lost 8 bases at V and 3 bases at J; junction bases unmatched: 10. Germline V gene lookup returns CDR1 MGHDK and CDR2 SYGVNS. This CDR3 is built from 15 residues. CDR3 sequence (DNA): TGTGCCAGCTTGGGGGAGGGATGGGGCAAAAACATTCAGTACTTC. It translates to CASLGEGWGKNIQYF.

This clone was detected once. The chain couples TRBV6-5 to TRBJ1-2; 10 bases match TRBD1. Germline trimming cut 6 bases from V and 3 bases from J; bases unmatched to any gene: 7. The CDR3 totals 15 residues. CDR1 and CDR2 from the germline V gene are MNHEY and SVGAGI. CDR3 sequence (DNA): TGTGCCAGCAGCCGAGGACAGGGGGGGGACTATGGCTACACCTTC. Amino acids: CASSRGQGGDYGYTF.

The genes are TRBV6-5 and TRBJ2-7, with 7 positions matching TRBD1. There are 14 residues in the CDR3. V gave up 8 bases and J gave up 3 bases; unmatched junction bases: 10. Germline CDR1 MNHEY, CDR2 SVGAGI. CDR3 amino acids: CASGPQGPFYEQYF. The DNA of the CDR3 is TGTGCCAGCGGACCACAGGGGCCTTTCTACGAGCAGTACTTC.

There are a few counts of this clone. The CDR3 spells CASSFDRGQLGEQFF. The CDR3 DNA reads as TGTGCCAGCAGCTTCGACAGGGGGCAATTAGGTGAGCAGTTCTTC. The genes are TRBV5-4 and TRBJ2-1, with 10 bases fitting TRBD1. J was trimmed by 9 bases and V by 2 bases; bases with no gene match: 8. The V gene's germline CDR1 is SGHNT and CDR2 YYREEE (reference sequence). The CDR3 loop spans 15 amino acids.

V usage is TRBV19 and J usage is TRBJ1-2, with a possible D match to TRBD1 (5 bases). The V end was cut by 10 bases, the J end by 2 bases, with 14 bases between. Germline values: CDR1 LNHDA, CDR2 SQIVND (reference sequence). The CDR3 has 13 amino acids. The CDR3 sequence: CATLRDSNYGYTF. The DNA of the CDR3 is TGTGCCACCCTACGCGACAGCAACTATGGCTACACCTTC.

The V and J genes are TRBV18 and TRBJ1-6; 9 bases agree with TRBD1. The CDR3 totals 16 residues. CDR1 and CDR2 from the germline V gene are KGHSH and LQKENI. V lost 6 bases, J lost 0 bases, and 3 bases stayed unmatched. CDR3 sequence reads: CASSDRGSSYNSPLHF. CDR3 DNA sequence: TGTGCCAGCTCGGACAGGGGAAGCTCCTATAATTCACCCCTCCACTTT. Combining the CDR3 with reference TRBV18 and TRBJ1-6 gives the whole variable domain NAGVMQNPRHLVRRRGQEARLRCSPMKGHSHVYWYRQLPEEGLKFMVYLQKENIIDESGMPKERFSAEFPKEGPSILRIQQVVRGDSAAYFCASSDRGSSYNSPLHFGNGTRLTVT.

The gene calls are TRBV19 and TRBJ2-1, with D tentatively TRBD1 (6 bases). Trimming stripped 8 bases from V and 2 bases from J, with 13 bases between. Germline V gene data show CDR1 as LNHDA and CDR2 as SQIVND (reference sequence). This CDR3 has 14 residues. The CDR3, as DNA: TGTGCCAGTGGGGGCGCAGGTCCCTACAATGAGCAGTTCTTC. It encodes CASGGAGPYNEQFF.